These 28 T cell receptor beta chains share one sample of origin, sequenced in a study of T cell clones after liver transplantation. The data were produced by immunoSEQ multiplex PCR, yet TCRdb's version contains in-frame clones alone and is incomplete. The data contain tens of thousands of clones, 75% to 90% of them singletons. Sequencing used CD4+ T cells from blood, obtained 12 months after liver transplant. Source of these receptors: a human patient who received a liver transplant. Some T cells may be supplied by the graft donor.

This chain uses TRBV13 with TRBJ2-1; no clear D. Germline V lookup: CDR1 PRHDT, CDR2 FYEKMQ (reference sequence). The V end was cut by 0 bases, the J end by 2 bases, with 8 bases between. The CDR3 has 15 residues. The chain's CDR3 is CASSLGGTTYNEQFF. In DNA form, the CDR3 reads TGTGCCAGCAGCTTAGGAGGCACAACCTACAATGAGCAGTTCTTC.

This clone was counted a single time. Other DNA sequences from this sample encode an identical CDR3 as well. V and J are TRBV2 and TRBJ2-1; D remains unclear. V gave up 7 bases and J gave up 3 bases, with 7 bases separating them. The CDR3 length is 12 residues. Germline CDR1 and CDR2: SNHLY and FYNNEI. The CDR3 nucleotides read TGTGCCAGCAAAAGAGACTACAATGAGCAGTTCTTC. Translation: CASKRDYNEQFF.

V usage is TRBV28 and J usage is TRBJ1-3, with a weak D call TRBD1 (6 bases). V lost 5 bases and J lost 8, with 16 bases in between. The CDR3 runs to 14 residues. Germline CDR1 MDHEN, CDR2 SYDVKM. CDR3 sequence (DNA): TGTGCCAGCAGTGTACCGACAGGCGGCCACACCATATATTTT. Translating it yields CASSVPTGGHTIYF.

The CDR3 region has the DNA TGTGCCAGCAGTAGGGGGGGCTCCTACAATGAGCAGTTCTTC. It is translated as CASSRGGSYNEQFF. The chain couples TRBV5-6 to TRBJ2-1; possibly TRBD2 for D (7 bases). CDR1 is SGHDT and CDR2 is YYEEEE in the germline V gene. Trimming removed 5 bases from V and 0 bases from J, with 9 bases in between. This CDR3 spans 14 amino acids.

V usage is TRBV5-1 and J usage is TRBJ2-7, with 12 bases matching TRBD2. The CDR3 is 16 amino acids. Germline assignment: CDR1 SGHRS and CDR2 YFSETQ. With V trimmed by 0 bases and J by 3 bases, 4 bases remained unmatched. For the CDR3, the DNA is TGCGCCAGCAGCTTGGATCTAGCGGGAGGGGTCTACGAGCAGTACTTC. Its translation is CASSLDLAGGVYEQYF.

The chain recombines TRBV6-5 with TRBJ2-2, with D tentatively TRBD1 or TRBD2 (5 bases each). The CDR3 runs 15 residues. CDR1 and CDR2 (germline): MNHEY, SVGAGI. V was cut by 8 bases and J by 5 bases, with 18 bases left in between. CDR3 coding DNA: TGTGCCAGCGTCCGGGACCGGATGGTGACCGGGGAGCTGTTTTTT. This gives the protein CASVRDRMVTGELFF.

This clone was seen more than once but under ten times. The chain is built from TRBV7-2 and TRBJ2-7, with D maybe TRBD2 (6 bases). The germline V gene has CDR1 SGHTA and CDR2 FQGNSA. V gave up 1 base and J gave up 6 bases, with 13 bases separating them. The CDR3 sequence is 14 residues long. The CDR3 DNA sequence: TGTGCCAGCAGCTTAGGTCTAGCGAGAAGCGAGCAGTACTTC. It is translated as CASSLGLARSEQYF. Based on the CDR3 plus reference TRBV7-2 and TRBJ2-7, the full variable domain is GAGVSQSPSNKVTEKGKDVELRCDPISGHTALYWYRQSLGQGLEFLIYFQGNSAPDKSGLPSDRFSAERTGGSVSTLTIQRTQQEDSAVYLCASSLGLARSEQYFGPGTRLTVT.

The V call is TRBV6-6, the J call TRBJ1-2; 9 bases match TRBD1. Germline V lookup: CDR1 MNHNY, CDR2 SVGAGI (reference sequence). J lost 6 bases, V lost 6 bases, and 8 bases had no gene match. There are 14 residues in the CDR3. The CDR3 reads CASRGTGTGNGYTF. In nucleotides, the CDR3 is TGTGCCAGCAGGGGAACCGGGACAGGGAATGGCTACACCTTC.

V gene TRBV6-6 combines with J gene TRBJ1-5, with D possibly TRBD1 on 6 matching bases. There are 13 residues in the CDR3. CDR1 is MNHNY, CDR2 SVGAGI, per germline (reference sequence). Deletions cut 2 bases from V and 6 bases from J, with 8 bases between. Written as DNA, the CDR3 is TGTGCCAGCAGTTACAGGGGGACTCAGCCCCAGCATTTT. Translated: CASSYRGTQPQHF.

This clone is a singleton in its sample. The gene calls are TRBV6-1 and TRBJ1-1, with 7 bases lining up with TRBD1. The CDR3 loop spans 14 amino acids. The V gene's germline CDR1 is MNHNS and CDR2 SASEGT. The V gene end was trimmed by 2 bases and the J gene end by 1 base; junction bases not matched to a gene: 1. Here the CDR3 DNA reads TGTGCCAGCAGTGAAAACAGGGGGAACACTGAAGCTTTCTTT. The encoded protein is CASSENRGNTEAFF.

This clone has more than one count but fewer than ten. The V call is TRBV2, the J call TRBJ2-7; 11 bases map to TRBD2. J gave up 6 bases and V 7 bases, and 8 bases lay outside the gene matches. The germline CDR1 and CDR2 sequences are SNHLY and FYNNEI. The CDR3 spans 14 residues. CDR3: CASTLLAGAPEQYF. The CDR3 nucleotides are TGTGCCAGCACTCTACTAGCGGGAGCCCCCGAGCAGTACTTC.

In its sample, this clone was seen a few times. The CDR3 DNA reads as TGTGCCATCAGTGACGCGGGAGATTTGGGTGAGCAGTTCTTC. Protein product: CAISDAGDLGEQFF. The chain recombines TRBV10-3 with TRBJ2-1, with 7 bases lining up with TRBD2. The V and J ends lost 3 bases and 9 bases, in that order; junction bases with no gene match: 8. From germline, CDR1 is ENHRY and CDR2 SYGVKD. This CDR3 comprises 14 residues.

This sequence joins TRBV10-3 and TRBJ1-2, with 8 bases identical to TRBD1. CDR1 and CDR2 from the germline V gene are ENHRY and SYGVKD. J was trimmed by 6 bases and V by 5 bases; bases with no gene match: 11. The CDR3 has 15 residues. CDR3 bases: TGTGCCATCAGTCCCGGACAGGGCACTTGGGATGGCTACACCTTC. It encodes CAISPGQGTWDGYTF.

The chain couples TRBV29-1 to TRBJ1-3; 7 nucleotides line up with TRBD1. CDR1 and CDR2 from the germline V gene are SQVTM and ANQGSEA. J gave up 2 bases and V 6 bases, and 7 bases lay outside the gene matches. CDR3 size: 14 residues. The CDR3 sequence: CSVITGDPGNTIYF. In nucleotides, the CDR3 is TGCAGCGTGATTACAGGGGACCCTGGAAACACCATATATTTT.

This CDR3 is CASTGTSGARAYNEQFF. The CDR3 nucleotides are TGTGCCAGTACAGGGACTAGCGGGGCACGGGCCTACAATGAGCAGTTCTTC. The rearrangement links TRBV19 to TRBJ2-1; 13 bases align to TRBD2. V was pared by 7 bases and J by 2 bases, with 8 bases of the junction left unmatched. Germline CDR1 reads LNHDA; CDR2 reads SQIVND (reference sequence). The CDR3 runs to 17 residues.

The genes are TRBV5-1 and TRBJ1-1; TRBD1 matches 8 bases. The CDR3 sequence is 16 residues long. The V gene's germline CDR1 is SGHRS and CDR2 YFSETQ. V trimming: 3 bases; J trimming: 0 bases; junction bases outside the gene matches: 7. The CDR3 spells CASSSKTGGLNTEAFF. CDR3 DNA sequence: TGCGCCAGCAGCTCCAAAACAGGGGGGTTGAACACTGAAGCTTTCTTT.

The chain employs TRBV11-2 and TRBJ2-7; D is unresolved. This CDR3 contains 14 residues. The germline V gene encodes CDR1 SGHAT and CDR2 FQNNGV. Trimming pared 5 bases from V and 4 bases from J, leaving 15 bases between. This CDR3 is CASSTQAGPYEQYF. The CDR3 coding sequence is TGTGCCAGCAGCACCCAAGCCGGTCCTTACGAGCAGTACTTC.

This clone has ten or more counts. J is TRBJ1-2 and V is TRBV4-1; perhaps TRBD1 as D (6 bases). Per germline, CDR1 MGHRA and CDR2 YSYEKL. This CDR3 is built from 12 residues. The ends were cut back, 4 bases at V and 8 bases at J, with 11 bases in the middle. This CDR3 reads CASSPPDRGYTF. The CDR3 DNA reads TGCGCCAGCAGCCCCCCCGACAGGGGCTACACCTTC.

The chain recombines TRBV7-2 with TRBJ2-3, with D perhaps matching TRBD2 (6 bases). Trimming cost V 5 bases and J 4 bases, with 13 bases left between them. CDR3 size: 14 residues. CDR1 SGHTA and CDR2 FQGNSA come from the germline V gene. The CDR3 here is CASSVGTGADTQYF. The CDR3 DNA follows: TGTGCCAGCAGCGTAGGGACGGGAGCAGATACGCAGTATTTT.

This rearrangement joins TRBV5-6 to TRBJ2-7, with D tentatively TRBD1 (6 bases). Germline values: CDR1 SGHDT, CDR2 YYEEEE. V shed 0 bases and J shed 5 bases, with 15 bases lying between them. The length of the CDR3 is 15 residues. The CDR3 here is CASSLDRVYLDEQYF. The DNA of the CDR3 is TGTGCCAGCAGCTTGGACAGGGTGTATTTGGACGAGCAGTACTTC. Based on the CDR3 plus reference TRBV5-6 and TRBJ2-7, the full variable domain is DAGVTQSPTHLIKTRGQQVTLRCSPKSGHDTVSWYQQALGQGPQFIFQYYEEEERQRGNFPDRFSGHQFPNYSSELNVNALLLGDSALYLCASSLDRVYLDEQYFGPGTRLTVT.

The chain uses TRBV6-1 and TRBJ2-6; no definite D call. The CDR3 runs to 13 residues. The V end lost 6 bases, the J end lost 1 base, and 4 bases lay between the germline ends. Germline CDR1 MNHNS, CDR2 SASEGT. The CDR3 coding sequence is TGTGCCAGCAGGGAGTCTGGGGCCAACGTCCTGACTTTC. Translation gives CASRESGANVLTF.

To note about this clone: Additional DNA sequences in this sample encode the identical CDR3. This sequence joins TRBV28 and TRBJ1-1; D is unresolved. The CDR3 runs to 12 residues. The germline V gene encodes CDR1 MDHEN and CDR2 SYDVKM. V lost 6 bases to trimming and J lost 1 base, with 6 bases between them. In nucleotides, the CDR3 is TGTGCCAGCAGCTCAGGGAACACTGAAGCTTTCTTT. Its translation is CASSSGNTEAFF.

This rearrangement joins TRBV28 to TRBJ1-1, with D unresolved. Germline V gene sequence: CDR1 MDHEN, CDR2 SYDVKM. V dropped 4 bases and J dropped 4 bases, with 13 bases sitting between them. This CDR3 contains 14 residues. The CDR3 nucleotides read TGTGCCAGCAGTTCCAACGGGGTCCGCACTGAAGCTTTCTTT. This translates into CASSSNGVRTEAFF.

This clone was found a few times. The rearrangement joins TRBV7-8 to TRBJ1-2; D gene uncertain. The germline V gene encodes CDR1 SGHVS and CDR2 FQNEAQ. Trimming left V 1 base short and J 8 bases short, with 8 bases between. CDR3 size: 12 residues. Here the CDR3 DNA reads TGTGCCAGCAGCTTAGGGGTCGTGGGCTACACCTTC. Its protein is CASSLGVVGYTF.

The gene calls are TRBV18 and TRBJ1-5; no clear D gene. This CDR3 has 14 amino acids. Per germline, CDR1 KGHSH and CDR2 LQKENI. Trimming pared 6 bases from V and 5 bases from J, leaving 14 bases between. CDR3 in DNA: TGTGCCAGCTCTCCCTCTGGACGGGATCAGCCCCAGCATTTT. Residues: CASSPSGRDQPQHF.

This clone was counted once. V gene TRBV19 combines with J gene TRBJ1-1; 7 bases line up with TRBD1. With V trimmed by 7 bases and J by 1 base, 6 bases remained unmatched. Germline CDR1 LNHDA, CDR2 SQIVND (reference sequence). The CDR3 totals 14 residues. The chain's CDR3 is CASTLDRRNTEAFF. For the CDR3, the DNA is TGTGCCAGTACCCTGGACAGGAGGAACACTGAAGCTTTCTTT.

V is TRBV29-1 and J is TRBJ1-1, with D possibly TRBD1 on 5 matching bases. With 7 bases removed from V and 1 base from J, the gap between germline ends came to 16 bases. CDR3 length: 14 amino acids. Germline-derived CDR1 and CDR2 are SQVTM and ANQGSEA. CDR3 nucleotides: TGCAGCGGCCGGGGCCTCCTAGGGAACACTGAAGCTTTCTTT. This gives the protein CSGRGLLGNTEAFF.

For the CDR3, the DNA is TGTGCCATCAGTGAGTCAGGGGGCCTAACGAACACTGAAGCTTTCTTT. Translation gives CAISESGGLTNTEAFF. The chain carries TRBV10-3 and TRBJ1-1; 7 bases fit TRBD1. With 0 bases clipped from V and 1 base from J, the junction kept 5 bases outside the gene matches. Germline CDR1 ENHRY, CDR2 SYGVKD. CDR3 size: 16 residues.